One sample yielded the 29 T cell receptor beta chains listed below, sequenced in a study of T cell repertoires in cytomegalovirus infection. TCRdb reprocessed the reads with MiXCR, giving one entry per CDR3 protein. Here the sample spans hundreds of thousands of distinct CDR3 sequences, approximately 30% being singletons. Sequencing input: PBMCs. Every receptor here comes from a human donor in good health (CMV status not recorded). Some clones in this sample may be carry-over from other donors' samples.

The CDR3, as DNA: TGTGCCAGCAACCCCCGTAGAGGGCCCAACTACGAGCAGTACTTC. Translated, it gives CASNPRRGPNYEQYF. J is TRBJ2-7 and V is TRBV7-9; D perhaps matches TRBD2 (5 bases). The CDR3 is 15 residues long. Trimming shortened V by 7 bases and J by 3 bases, and 19 bases separated the two germline ends. CDR1 is SEHNR, CDR2 FQNEAQ, per germline (reference sequence).

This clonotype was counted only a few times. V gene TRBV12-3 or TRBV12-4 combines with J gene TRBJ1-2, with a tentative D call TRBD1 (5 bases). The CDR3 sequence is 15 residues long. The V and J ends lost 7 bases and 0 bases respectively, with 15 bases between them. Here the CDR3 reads CASTRQNTPNYGYTF. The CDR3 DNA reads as TGTGCCAGCACCCGACAGAACACCCCTAACTATGGCTACACCTTC.

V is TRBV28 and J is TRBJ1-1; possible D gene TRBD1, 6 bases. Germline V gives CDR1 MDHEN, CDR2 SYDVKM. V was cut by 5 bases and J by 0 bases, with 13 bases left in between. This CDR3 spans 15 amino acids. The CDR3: CASSPRTDVNTEAFF. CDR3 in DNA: TGTGCCAGCAGTCCCCGGACAGACGTGAACACTGAAGCTTTCTTT.

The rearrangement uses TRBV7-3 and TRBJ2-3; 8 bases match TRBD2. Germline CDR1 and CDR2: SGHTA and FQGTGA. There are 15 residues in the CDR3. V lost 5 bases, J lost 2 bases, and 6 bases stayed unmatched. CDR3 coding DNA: TGTGCCAGCAGCGCTCAGCGGGGGCCCACAGATACGCAGTATTTT. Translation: CASSAQRGPTDTQYF.

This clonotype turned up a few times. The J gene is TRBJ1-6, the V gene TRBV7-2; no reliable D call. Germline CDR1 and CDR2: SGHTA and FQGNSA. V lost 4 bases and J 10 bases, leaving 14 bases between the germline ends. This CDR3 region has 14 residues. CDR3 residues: CASSSTRNLSPLHF. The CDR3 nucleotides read TGTGCCAGCAGCTCGACCCGGAATCTGTCACCCCTCCACTTT.

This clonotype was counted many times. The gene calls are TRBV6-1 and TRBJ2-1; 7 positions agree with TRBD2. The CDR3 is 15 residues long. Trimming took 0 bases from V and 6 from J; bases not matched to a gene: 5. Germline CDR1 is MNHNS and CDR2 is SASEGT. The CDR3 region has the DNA TGTGCCAGCAGTGAAGCGCTTCCGGGGGGCAATGAGCAGTTCTTC. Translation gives CASSEALPGGNEQFF.

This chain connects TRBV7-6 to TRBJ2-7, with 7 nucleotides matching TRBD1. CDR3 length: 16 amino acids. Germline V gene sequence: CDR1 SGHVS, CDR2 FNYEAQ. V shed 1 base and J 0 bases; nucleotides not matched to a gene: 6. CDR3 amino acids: CASSLEIGDSSYEQYF. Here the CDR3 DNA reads TGTGCCAGCAGCTTAGAGATAGGGGACAGCTCCTACGAGCAGTACTTC.

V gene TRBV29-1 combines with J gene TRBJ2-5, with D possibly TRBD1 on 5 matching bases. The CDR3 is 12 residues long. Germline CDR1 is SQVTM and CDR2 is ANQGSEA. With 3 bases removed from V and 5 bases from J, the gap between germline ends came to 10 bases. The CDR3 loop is CSVDTGQETQYF. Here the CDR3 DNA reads TGCAGCGTTGACACAGGCCAGGAGACCCAGTACTTC.

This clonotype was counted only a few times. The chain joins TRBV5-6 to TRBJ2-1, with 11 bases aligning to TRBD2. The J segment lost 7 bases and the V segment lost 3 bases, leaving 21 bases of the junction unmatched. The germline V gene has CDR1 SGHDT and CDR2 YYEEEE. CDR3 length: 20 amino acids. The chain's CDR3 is CASSSRWLAGGPPGWNEQFF. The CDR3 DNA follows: TGTGCCAGCAGCTCCAGGTGGCTAGCGGGGGGCCCACCGGGATGGAATGAGCAGTTCTTC.

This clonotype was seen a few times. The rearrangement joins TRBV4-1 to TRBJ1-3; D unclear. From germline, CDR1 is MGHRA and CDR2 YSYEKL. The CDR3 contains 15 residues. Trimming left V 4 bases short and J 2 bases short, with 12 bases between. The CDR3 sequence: CASSRPGTPGNTIYF. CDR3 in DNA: TGCGCCAGCAGCCGTCCGGGCACTCCTGGAAACACCATATATTTT.

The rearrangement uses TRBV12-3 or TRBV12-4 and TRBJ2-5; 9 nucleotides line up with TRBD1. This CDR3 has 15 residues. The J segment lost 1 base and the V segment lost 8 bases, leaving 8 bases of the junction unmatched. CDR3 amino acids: CASGHGQGSQETQYF. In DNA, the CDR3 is TGTGCCAGCGGCCACGGACAGGGGAGCCAAGAGACCCAGTACTTC.

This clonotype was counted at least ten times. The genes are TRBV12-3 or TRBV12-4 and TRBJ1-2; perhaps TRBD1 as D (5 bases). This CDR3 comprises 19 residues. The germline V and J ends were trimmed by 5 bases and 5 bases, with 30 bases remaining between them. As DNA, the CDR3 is TGTGCCAGCAGTCCTACGGAGATTGTTGGTAGGGACTACAAATATGGCTACACCTTC. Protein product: CASSPTEIVGRDYKYGYTF.

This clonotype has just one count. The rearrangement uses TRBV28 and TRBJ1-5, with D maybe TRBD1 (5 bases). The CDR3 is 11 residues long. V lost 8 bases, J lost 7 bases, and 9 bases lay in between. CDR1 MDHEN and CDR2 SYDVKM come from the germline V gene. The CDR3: CASGGGQPQHF. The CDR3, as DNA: TGTGCCAGCGGCGGGGGACAGCCCCAGCATTTT.

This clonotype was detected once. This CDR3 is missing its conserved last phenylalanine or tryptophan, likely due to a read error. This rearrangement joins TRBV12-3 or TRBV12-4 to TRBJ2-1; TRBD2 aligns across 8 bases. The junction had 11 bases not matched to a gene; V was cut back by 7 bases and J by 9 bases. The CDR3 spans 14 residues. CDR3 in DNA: TGTGCCAGCACAAGGGCGGGGGGCCACCCTGAGCAGTTCTTA. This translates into CASTRAGGHPEQFL.

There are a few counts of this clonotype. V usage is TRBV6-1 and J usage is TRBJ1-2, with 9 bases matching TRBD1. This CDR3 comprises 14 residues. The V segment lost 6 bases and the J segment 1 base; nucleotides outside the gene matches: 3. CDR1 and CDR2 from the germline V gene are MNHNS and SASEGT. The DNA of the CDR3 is TGTGCCAGCAGCGGGACAGGGATTAACTATGGCTACACCTTC. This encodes CASSGTGINYGYTF.

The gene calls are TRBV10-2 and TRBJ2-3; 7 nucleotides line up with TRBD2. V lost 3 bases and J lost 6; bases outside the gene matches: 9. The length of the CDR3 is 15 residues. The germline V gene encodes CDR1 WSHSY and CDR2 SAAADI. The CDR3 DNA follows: TGCGCCAGCAGTGATTACCGCGGGGGTGGGGATACGCAGTATTTT. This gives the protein CASSDYRGGGDTQYF.

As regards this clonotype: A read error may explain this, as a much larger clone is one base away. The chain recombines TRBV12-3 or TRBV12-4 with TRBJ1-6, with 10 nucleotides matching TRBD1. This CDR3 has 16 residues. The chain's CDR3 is CASSPTTGGNNSLLHF. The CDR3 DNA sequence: TGTGCCAGCAGTCCCACGACAGGGGGCAATAATTCACTCCTCCACTTT.

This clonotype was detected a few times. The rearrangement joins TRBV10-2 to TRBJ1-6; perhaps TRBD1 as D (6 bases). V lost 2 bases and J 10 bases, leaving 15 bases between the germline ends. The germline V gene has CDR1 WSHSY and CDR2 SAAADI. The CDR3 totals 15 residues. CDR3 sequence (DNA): TGCGCCAGCAGTGAGCCACAGGGCGGGTTATCACCCCTCCACTTT. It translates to CASSEPQGGLSPLHF.

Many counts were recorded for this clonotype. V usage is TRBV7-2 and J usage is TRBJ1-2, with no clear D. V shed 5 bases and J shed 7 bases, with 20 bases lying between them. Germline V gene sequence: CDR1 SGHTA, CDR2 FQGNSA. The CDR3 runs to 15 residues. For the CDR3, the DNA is TGTGCCAGCAGCGGACGCACTTTGTCCGGGCCTGGCTACACCTTC. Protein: CASSGRTLSGPGYTF.

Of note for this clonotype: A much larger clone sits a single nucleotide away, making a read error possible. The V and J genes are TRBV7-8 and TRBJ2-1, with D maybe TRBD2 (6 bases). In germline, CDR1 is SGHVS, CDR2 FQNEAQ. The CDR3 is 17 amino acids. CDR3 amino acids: CASSLEGTFSSYNEQLF. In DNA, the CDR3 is TGTGCCAGCAGCTTAGAAGGGACTTTCAGCTCCTACAATGAGCAGCTCTTC. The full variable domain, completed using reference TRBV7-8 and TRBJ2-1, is GAGVSQSPRYKVAKRGQDVALRCDPISGHVSLFWYQQALGQGPEFLTYFQNEAQLDKSGLPSDRFFAERPEGSVSTLKIQRTQQEDSAVYLCASSLEGTFSSYNEQLFGPGTRLTVL.

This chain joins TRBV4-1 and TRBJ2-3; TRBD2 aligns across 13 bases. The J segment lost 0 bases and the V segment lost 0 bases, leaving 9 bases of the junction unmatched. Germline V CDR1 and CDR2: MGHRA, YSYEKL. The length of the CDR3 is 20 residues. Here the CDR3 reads CASSQDPGLAGLLSTDTQYF. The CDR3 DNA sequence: TGCGCCAGCAGCCAAGATCCGGGACTAGCGGGGCTACTTAGCACAGATACGCAGTATTTT.

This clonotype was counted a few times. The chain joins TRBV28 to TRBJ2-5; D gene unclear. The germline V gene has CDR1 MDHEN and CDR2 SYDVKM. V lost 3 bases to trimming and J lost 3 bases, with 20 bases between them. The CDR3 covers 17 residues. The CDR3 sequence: CASSFRAWPYDKETQYF. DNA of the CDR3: TGTGCCAGCAGTTTTAGGGCGTGGCCATACGACAAAGAGACCCAGTACTTC.

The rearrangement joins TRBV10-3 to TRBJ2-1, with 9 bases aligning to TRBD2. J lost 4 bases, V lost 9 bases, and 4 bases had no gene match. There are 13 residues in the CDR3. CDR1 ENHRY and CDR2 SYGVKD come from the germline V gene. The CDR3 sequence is CAIVAGAYNEQFF. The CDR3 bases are TGTGCCATAGTAGCGGGGGCTTACAATGAGCAGTTCTTC.

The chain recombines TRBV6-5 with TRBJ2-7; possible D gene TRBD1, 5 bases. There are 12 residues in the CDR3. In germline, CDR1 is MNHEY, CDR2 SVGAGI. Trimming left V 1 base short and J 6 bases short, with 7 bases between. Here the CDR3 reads CASSYLGAEQYF. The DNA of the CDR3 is TGTGCCAGCAGTTACTTAGGGGCCGAGCAGTACTTC.

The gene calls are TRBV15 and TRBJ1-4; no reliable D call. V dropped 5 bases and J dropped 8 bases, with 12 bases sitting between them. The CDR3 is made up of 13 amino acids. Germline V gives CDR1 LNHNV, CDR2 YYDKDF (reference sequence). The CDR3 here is CATSSEINEKLFF. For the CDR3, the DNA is TGTGCCACCAGCTCAGAGATCAACGAAAAACTGTTTTTT.

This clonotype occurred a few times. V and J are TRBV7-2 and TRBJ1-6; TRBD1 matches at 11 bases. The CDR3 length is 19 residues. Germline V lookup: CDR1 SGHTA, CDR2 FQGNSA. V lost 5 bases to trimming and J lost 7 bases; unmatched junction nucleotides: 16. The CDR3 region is CASSPDGTGGFRPNSPLHF. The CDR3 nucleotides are TGTGCCAGCAGCCCCGACGGGACAGGGGGTTTCCGTCCGAATTCACCCCTCCACTTT.

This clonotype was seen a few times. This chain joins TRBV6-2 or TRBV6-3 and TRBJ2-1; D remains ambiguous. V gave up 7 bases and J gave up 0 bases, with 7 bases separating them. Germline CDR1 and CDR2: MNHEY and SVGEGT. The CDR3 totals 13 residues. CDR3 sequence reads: CASTPTSYNEQFF. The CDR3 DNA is TGTGCCAGCACCCCCACCTCCTACAATGAGCAGTTCTTC.

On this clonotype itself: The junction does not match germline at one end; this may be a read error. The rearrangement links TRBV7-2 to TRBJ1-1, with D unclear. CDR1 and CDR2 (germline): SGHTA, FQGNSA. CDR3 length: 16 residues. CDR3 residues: CASRLYGAPTYTEAFF. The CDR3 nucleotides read TGTGCCAGCCGGCTGTACGGCGCCCCAACCTACACGGAAGCTTTCTTT.

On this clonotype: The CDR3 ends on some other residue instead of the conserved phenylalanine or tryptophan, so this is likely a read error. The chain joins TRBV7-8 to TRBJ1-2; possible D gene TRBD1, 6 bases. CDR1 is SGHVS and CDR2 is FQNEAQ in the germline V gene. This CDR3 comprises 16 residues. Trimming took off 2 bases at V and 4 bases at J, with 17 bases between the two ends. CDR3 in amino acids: CASSLPRRDTSYGYTC. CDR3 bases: TGTGCCAGCAGCTTACCGCGTCGGGACACGAGCTATGGCTACACCTGC.